This T cell receptor (beta chain) was observed in a study of blood T cell repertoires in COVID-19. Assay: immunoSEQ multiplex PCR; the TCRdb copy retains only in-frame clones and omits some. The sample has 150,000 to 200,000 clones, roughly nine tenths seen once. The TCR sequence derives from a woman in her 70s with acute or convalescent COVID-19. The specimen was peripheral blood.

This CDR3 is CASSLANRWGDEQFF. DNA of the CDR3: TGTGCCAGCAGCTTGGCCAATAGATGGGGCGACGAGCAGTTCTTC. This chain links TRBV5-4 with TRBJ2-1, with D tentatively TRBD1 (5 bases). Germline V gene sequence: CDR1 SGHNT, CDR2 YYREEE (reference sequence). This CDR3 has 15 residues. Trimming pared 0 bases from V and 10 bases from J, leaving 17 bases between.